The sequence of this T cell receptor (beta chain) was determined in a study of blood T cell repertoires in COVID-19. Study summary: The United States, Italy and Spain provided the acute and convalescent COVID-19 samples. The analysed material was cDNA or gDNA that came from T cells, B-cell-depleted T cells, or PBMCs.

Authors' data handling: Quantification of nucleated cells was approximated via reference gene primer amplification. The data were produced by immunoSEQ multiplex PCR, yet TCRdb's version contains in-frame clones alone and is incomplete. That table gives V, J and clone size, and the DNA gave D and trimming. The sample comprises about 180,000 clones, about 89% of which are singletons, and around 1.9% rests with the top ten. The CDR3 covers 14 residues. Between the trimmed V and J ends, which lost 2 bases and 4 bases, there was a span of 11 bases. Germline V gene data show CDR1 as KGHSH and CDR2 as LQKENI. This clone has a single count.

The J gene is TRBJ1-2, the V gene TRBV18; maybe TRBD1 (5 bases). The sequenced sample was peripheral blood. This receptor was identified in a man aged 18 to 29 who had recovered from COVID-19. CDR3 sequence (DNA): TGTGCCAGCTCACCAGCTCCCCAGGGCTATGGCTACACCTTC. Protein sequence: CASSPAPQGYGYTF.